Below are 12 T cell receptor beta chains sequenced from a single sample in a study of blood T cells in healthy people across ages. The second PCR ran roughly 7 to 12 cycles with a sample-barcoded 5' primer and J-beta primers. MiXCR, applied by TCRdb to the 5' RACE reads, yields one record per CDR3 protein. In the table there are under 1,000,000 distinct CDR3 sequences, around 34% of which are singletons. The specimen was blood. These receptors all come from a man aged 18 to 29 in good health.

This chain uses TRBV20-1 with TRBJ2-1, with TRBD2 matching over 10 bases. CDR1 and CDR2 (germline): DFQATT, SNEGSKA (reference sequence). The trim removed 4 bases at V and 0 bases at J, leaving 3 bases unmatched. The CDR3 runs to 15 residues. The CDR3 region has the DNA TGCAGTGCTAATAGCGGGGGGAGCTCCTACAATGAGCAGTTCTTC. This encodes CSANSGGSSYNEQFF.

Only a few counts were recorded for this clonotype. The chain recombines TRBV5-6 with TRBJ2-3, with TRBD1 identical over 8 bases. Germline V gives CDR1 SGHDT, CDR2 YYEEEE. V lost 3 bases and J lost 5; bases outside the gene matches: 11. This CDR3 has 16 amino acids. For the CDR3, the DNA is TGTGCCAGCAGCTCAATCGGACAGGGAGCTTTAGATACGCAGTATTTT. Its translation: CASSSIGQGALDTQYF.

In its sample, this clonotype was seen a few times. V is TRBV20-1 and J is TRBJ1-2; D may be TRBD1 (5 bases). Trimming removed 6 bases at V and 8 bases at J, with 19 bases between. This CDR3 spans 13 amino acids. Per germline, CDR1 DFQATT and CDR2 SNEGSKA (reference sequence). This CDR3 is CSADRQNTQGYTF. The CDR3 DNA reads TGCAGTGCGGACCGACAGAACACCCAAGGCTACACCTTC.

This clonotype was seen a handful of times. V and J are TRBV6-2 or TRBV6-3 and TRBJ2-1; the match to TRBD2 covers 8 bases. The germline CDR1 and CDR2 sequences are MNHEY and SVGEGT. With V trimmed by 4 bases and J by 3 bases, 8 bases remained unmatched. The CDR3 has 16 residues. CDR3 sequence reads: CASSFGTGGHYNEQFF. The DNA of the CDR3 is TGTGCCAGCAGTTTTGGCACGGGGGGGCACTACAATGAGCAGTTCTTC.

The CDR3 sequence is CASSQYPSEGVPSPLHF. The CDR3, as DNA: TGTGCCAGCAGCCAATACCCTTCGGAGGGAGTCCCTTCACCCCTCCACTTT. The chain combines TRBV4-2 with TRBJ1-6; no clear D gene. With 2 bases removed from V and 9 bases from J, the gap between germline ends came to 20 bases. The germline CDR1 and CDR2 sequences are LGHNA and YNFKEQ. The CDR3 loop spans 17 amino acids.

V usage is TRBV12-3 or TRBV12-4 and J usage is TRBJ1-4; D is possibly TRBD1 (6 bases). Trimming pared 10 bases from V and 7 bases from J, leaving 16 bases between. The CDR3 contains 13 residues. For the CDR3, the DNA is TGTGCCACCCGAGGGGGGGGAAGTGAAAAACTGTTTTTT. It encodes CATRGGGSEKLFF.

This clonotype was seen at least ten times. The J gene is TRBJ1-2, the V gene TRBV12-3 or TRBV12-4, with D maybe TRBD1 (5 bases). This CDR3 contains 14 residues. Trimming pared 5 bases from V and 4 bases from J, leaving 14 bases between. CDR3 protein: CASSEAGPGYGYTF. As DNA, the CDR3 is TGTGCCAGCAGTGAGGCGGGACCGGGCTATGGCTACACCTTC.

A word on this clonotype: The junction departs from germline at one end; a sequencing error may be responsible. The V and J genes are TRBV12-3 or TRBV12-4 and TRBJ2-7; 9 bases match TRBD1. The CDR3 sequence is 15 residues long. In nucleotides, the CDR3 is TGTACCAGCAGTCCATGGACAGGGGCCACCTACGAGCAGTACTTC. This gives the protein CTSSPWTGATYEQYF.

The sample holds a few counts of this clonotype. V gene TRBV4-2 combines with J gene TRBJ1-4, with TRBD1 matching over 7 bases. The CDR3 has 16 amino acids. The germline V gene encodes CDR1 LGHNA and CDR2 YNFKEQ. V trimming: 0 bases; J trimming: 7 bases; junction bases outside the gene matches: 8. The CDR3 is CASSQEVGTAPEKLFF. The CDR3 DNA reads TGTGCCAGCAGCCAAGAAGTCGGGACAGCCCCTGAAAAACTGTTTTTT.

This clonotype was seen just once. The chain carries TRBV12-3 or TRBV12-4 and TRBJ2-2; 9 bases fit TRBD1. V dropped 7 bases and J dropped 0; count of bases not matched to a gene: 6. The CDR3 totals 16 residues. The CDR3 here is CASTSGQGSNTGELFF. CDR3 in DNA: TGTGCCAGCACCAGCGGACAGGGGTCGAACACCGGGGAGCTGTTTTTT.

V and J are TRBV3-1 and TRBJ2-3; 9 bases line up with TRBD1. CDR3 length: 17 residues. Unmatched junction bases numbered 6, after V lost 1 base and J lost 1 base. The germline V gene has CDR1 LGHDT and CDR2 YNNKEL (reference sequence). The chain's CDR3 is CASSQGNRGLGTDTQYF. Written as DNA, the CDR3 is TGTGCCAGCAGCCAAGGAAACAGGGGGCTTGGCACAGATACGCAGTATTTT.

This clonotype was counted once. The chain is built from TRBV12-3 or TRBV12-4 and TRBJ1-1; 8 bases are shared with TRBD1. The CDR3 has 12 amino acids. The V gene end was trimmed by 4 bases and the J gene end by 8 bases; junction bases not matched to a gene: 3. CDR3 nucleotide sequence: TGTGCCAGCAGTTGGGGACAGGTAGAAGCTTTCTTT. Translation gives CASSWGQVEAFF.